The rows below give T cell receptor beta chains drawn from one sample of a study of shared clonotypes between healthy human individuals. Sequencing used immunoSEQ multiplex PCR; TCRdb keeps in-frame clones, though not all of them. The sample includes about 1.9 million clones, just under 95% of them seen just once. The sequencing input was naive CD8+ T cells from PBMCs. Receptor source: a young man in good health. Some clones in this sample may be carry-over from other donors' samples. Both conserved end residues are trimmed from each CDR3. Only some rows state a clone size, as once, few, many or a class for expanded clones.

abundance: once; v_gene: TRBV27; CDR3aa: ASSIGTGSWGYT
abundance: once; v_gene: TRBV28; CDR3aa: ASSPTEPQETQY
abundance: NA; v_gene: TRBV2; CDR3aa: ASSDLYGTTGELF
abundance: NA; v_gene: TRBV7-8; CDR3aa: ASSLSVGVYQPQH
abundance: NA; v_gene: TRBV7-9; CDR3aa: ASSLGGAGFPSYEQY
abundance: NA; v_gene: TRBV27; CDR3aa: ASSTRQGWNTEAF
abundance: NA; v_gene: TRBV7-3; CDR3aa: ASSLGPGLQGTQY
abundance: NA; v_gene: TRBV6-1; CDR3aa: ASRGIQGATEAF
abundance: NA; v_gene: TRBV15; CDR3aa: ATSRRASGTDTQY
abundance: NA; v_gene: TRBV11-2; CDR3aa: ASSLAPDRPYGYT
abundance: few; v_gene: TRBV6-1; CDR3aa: ASSEISPPSQPQH
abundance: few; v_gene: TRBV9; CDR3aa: ASSVVGGELF
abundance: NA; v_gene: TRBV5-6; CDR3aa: ASSLATSGFYNEQF
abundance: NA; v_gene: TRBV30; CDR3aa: AWDRGGNQPQH
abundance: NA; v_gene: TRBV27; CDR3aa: ASQTTGISYEQY
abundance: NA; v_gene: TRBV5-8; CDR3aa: ATPQGPTYEQY
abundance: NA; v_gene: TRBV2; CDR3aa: ASSEFSPGIYGYT
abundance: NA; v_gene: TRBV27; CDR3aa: ASSPIPGDFNYGYT
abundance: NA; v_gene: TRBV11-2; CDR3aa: ASSLEGTSGSYNEQF
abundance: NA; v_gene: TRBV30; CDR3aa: ALLNLAGVYNEQF
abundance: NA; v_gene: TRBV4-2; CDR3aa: ASSHLTRAGVPEYPGELF
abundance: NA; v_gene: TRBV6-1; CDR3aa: ASPSSDGLETQY
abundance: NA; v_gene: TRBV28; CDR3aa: ASSANLNSYNEQF
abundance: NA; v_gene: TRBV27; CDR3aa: ASSQGDSYEQY
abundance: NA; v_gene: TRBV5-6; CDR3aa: ASSLGLAGVEQF
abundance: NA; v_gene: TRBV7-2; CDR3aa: ASSLGLAGAGEQF
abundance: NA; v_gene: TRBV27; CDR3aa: ASSLGTGAFYEQY
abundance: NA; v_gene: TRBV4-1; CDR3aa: ASSQDLGQVEAF
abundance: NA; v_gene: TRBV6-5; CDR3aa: ASSYSIGEEGNEQF
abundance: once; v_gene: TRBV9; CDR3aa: ASSVDYKETQY
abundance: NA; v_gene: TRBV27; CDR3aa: ASSLSRANQPQH
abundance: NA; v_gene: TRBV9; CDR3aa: ASSQEGGHTSYNEQF
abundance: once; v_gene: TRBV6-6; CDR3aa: ASSYAGVSTGELF
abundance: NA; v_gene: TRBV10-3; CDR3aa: ATGQGVRNEQF
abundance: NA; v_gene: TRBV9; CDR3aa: ASLNRGTGELF
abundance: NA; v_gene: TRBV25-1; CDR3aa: ASSEWGGLGCEQY
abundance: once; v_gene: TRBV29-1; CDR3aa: SVAREARTDTQY
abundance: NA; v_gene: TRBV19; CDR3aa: ASSIGDWPGGELF
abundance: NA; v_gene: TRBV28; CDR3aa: ASSSRSGDYGYT
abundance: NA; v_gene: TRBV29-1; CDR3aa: SVEGGAGGPYNEQF
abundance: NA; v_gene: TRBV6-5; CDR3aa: ASRGTVQETQY